This TCR beta chain was sequenced during a study of CD4 and CD8 cells across lung adenocarcinoma regions. Donors had localized lung adenocarcinoma, a non-small cell lung cancer. TCRdb independently ran MiXCR on the PCR reads; one entry per CDR3 protein. The sample carries about 25,000 distinct CDR3 sequences, about 50% recorded once. The CDR3 has 14 amino acids. With V trimmed by 7 bases and J by 13 bases, 15 bases remained unmatched. Germline CDR1 is MNHNS and CDR2 is SASEGT. This sequence joins TRBV6-1 and TRBJ2-4, with 8 bases aligning to TRBD2. The sample comprised CD8+ T cells from the center of a lung tumor. The sequence was obtained from a male donor with lung adenocarcinoma. The CD4 and CD8 labels of this study may be unreliable. This CDR3 is CASNGGGEKDTQYF. CDR3 DNA sequence: TGTGCCAGCAACGGGGGGGGAGAGAAAGACACCCAGTACTTC.